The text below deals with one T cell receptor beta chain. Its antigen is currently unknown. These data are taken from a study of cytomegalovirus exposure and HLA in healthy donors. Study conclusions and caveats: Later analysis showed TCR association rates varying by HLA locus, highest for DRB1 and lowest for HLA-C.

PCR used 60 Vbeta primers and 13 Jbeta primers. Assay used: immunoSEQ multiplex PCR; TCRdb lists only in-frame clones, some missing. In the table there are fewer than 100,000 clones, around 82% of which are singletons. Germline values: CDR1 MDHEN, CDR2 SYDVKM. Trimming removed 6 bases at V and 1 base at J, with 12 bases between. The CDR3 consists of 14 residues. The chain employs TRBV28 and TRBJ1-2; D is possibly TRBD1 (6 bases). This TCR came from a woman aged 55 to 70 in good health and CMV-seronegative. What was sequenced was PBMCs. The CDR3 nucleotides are TGTGCCAGCAGCTCCGGACAGAATAACTATGGCTACACCTTC. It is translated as CASSSGQNNYGYTF.